This TCR beta chain stems from a study of cytomegalovirus exposure and HLA in healthy donors. Study-level points and caveats: Relative to the approximately 630-donor mean, N-insertions were reportedly fewer in an Asian-associated ancestry cluster in a later analysis. Presence/absence analyses assumed roughly uniform sequencing depth across donors, which may not hold.

With 60 Vbeta and 13 Jbeta primers, the PCR was carried out. TCRdb's table, derived via immunoSEQ multiplex PCR, lists solely in-frame clones and lacks some. The data hold about 210,000 clones, with about 80% observed a single time. A note on this clone: Its antigen is not known.

There are 14 residues in the CDR3. Germline CDR1 is SNHLY and CDR2 is FYNNEI. The V and J ends lost 3 bases and 0 bases, in that order; junction bases with no gene match: 1. This sequence was found in a man between 35 and 55 years old in good health and CMV-seropositive. The genes are TRBV2 and TRBJ2-7; TRBD1 matches 8 bases. Material for sequencing was PBMCs. In DNA form, the CDR3 reads TGTGCCAGCAGTGAGGGACAGGACTCCTACGAGCAGTACTTC. It specifies CASSEGQDSYEQYF.